This T cell receptor (beta chain) was identified in a study of T cell changes during pregnancy in multiple sclerosis. Sequenced by immunoSEQ multiplex PCR; TCRdb stores in-frame clones only, minus some. The table lists about 40,000 clones, around 90% of them singletons. Only one count was recorded for this clone. The CDR3 loop spans 13 amino acids. CDR1 and CDR2 (germline): LGHNA, YSLEER. Between the trimmed V and J ends, which lost 4 bases and 9 bases, there was a span of 13 bases. This receptor was obtained from a female donor with multiple sclerosis, enrolled in a pregnancy study. This chain joins TRBV4-3 and TRBJ2-4, with D unresolved. The source was CD4+ T cells from peripheral blood mononuclear cells, collected in the third trimester of pregnancy. In nucleotides, the CDR3 is TGCGCCAGCAGCCGAACGTATAACGGCATTCAGTACTTC. Translating gives CASSRTYNGIQYF.